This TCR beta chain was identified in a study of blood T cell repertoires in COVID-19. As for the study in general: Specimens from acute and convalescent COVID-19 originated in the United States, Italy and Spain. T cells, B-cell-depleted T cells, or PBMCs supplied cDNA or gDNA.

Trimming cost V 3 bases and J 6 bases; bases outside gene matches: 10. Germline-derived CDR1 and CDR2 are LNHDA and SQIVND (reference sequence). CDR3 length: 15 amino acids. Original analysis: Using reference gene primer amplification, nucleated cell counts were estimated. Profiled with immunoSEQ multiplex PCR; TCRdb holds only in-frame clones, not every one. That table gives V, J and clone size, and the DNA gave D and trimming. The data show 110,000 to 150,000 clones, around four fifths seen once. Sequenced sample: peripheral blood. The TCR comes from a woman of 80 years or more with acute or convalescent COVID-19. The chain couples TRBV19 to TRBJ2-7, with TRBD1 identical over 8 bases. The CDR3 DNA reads TGTGCCAGTAGTATCTTCCGGACAGGGAGTGTCGAGCAGTACTTC. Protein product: CASSIFRTGSVEQYF.